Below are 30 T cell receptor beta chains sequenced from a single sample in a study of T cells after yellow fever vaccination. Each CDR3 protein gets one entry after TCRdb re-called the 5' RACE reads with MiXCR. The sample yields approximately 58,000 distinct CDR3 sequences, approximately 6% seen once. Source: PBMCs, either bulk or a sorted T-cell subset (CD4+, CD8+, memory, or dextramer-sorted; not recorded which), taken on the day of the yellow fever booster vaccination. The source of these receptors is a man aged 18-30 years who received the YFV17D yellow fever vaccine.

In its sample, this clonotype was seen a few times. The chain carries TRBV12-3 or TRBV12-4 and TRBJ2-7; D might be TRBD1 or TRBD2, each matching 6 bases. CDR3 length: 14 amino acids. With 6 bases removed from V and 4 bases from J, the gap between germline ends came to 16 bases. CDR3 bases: TGTGCCAGCAGGGGGGACGGGGGCCAGTACGAGCAGTACTTC. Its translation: CASRGDGGQYEQYF.

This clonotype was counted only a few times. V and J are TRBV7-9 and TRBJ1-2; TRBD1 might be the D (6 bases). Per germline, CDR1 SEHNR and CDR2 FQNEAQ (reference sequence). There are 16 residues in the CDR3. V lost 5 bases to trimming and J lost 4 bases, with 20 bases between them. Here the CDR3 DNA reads TGTGCCAGCAGCCCCACCTCGACAGGAGCCCTCTATGGCTACACCTTC. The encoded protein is CASSPTSTGALYGYTF. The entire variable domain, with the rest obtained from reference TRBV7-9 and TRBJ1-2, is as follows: DTGVSQNPRHKITKRGQNVTFRCDPISEHNRLYWYRQTLGQGPEFLTYFQNEAQLEKSRLLSDRFSAERPKGSFSTLEIQRTEQGDSAMYLCASSPTSTGALYGYTFGSGTRLTVV.

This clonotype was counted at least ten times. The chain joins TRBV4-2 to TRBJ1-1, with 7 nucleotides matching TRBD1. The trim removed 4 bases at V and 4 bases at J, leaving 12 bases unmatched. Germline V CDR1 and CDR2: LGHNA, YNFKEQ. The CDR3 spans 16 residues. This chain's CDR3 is CASSPGQYEIGTEAFF. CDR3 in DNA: TGTGCCAGCAGCCCGGGACAGTACGAGATAGGCACTGAAGCTTTCTTT.

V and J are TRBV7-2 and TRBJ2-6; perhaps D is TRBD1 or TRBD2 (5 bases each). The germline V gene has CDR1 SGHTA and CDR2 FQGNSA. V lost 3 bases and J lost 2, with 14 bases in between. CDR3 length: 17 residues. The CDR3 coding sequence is TGTGCCAGCAGCTTCCGAGGGGCAGGGACTGGGGCCAACGTCCTGACTTTC. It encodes CASSFRGAGTGANVLTF.

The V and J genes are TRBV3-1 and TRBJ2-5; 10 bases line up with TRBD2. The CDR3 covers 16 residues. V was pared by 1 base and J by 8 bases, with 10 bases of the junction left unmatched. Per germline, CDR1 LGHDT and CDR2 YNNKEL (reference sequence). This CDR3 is CASSQGEGLADLTQYF. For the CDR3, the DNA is TGTGCCAGCAGCCAAGGAGAAGGACTAGCGGACTTAACCCAGTACTTC.

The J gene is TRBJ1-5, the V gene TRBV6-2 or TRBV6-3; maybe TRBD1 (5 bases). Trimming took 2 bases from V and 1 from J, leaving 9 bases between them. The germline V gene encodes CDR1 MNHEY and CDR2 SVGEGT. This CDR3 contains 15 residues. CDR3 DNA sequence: TGTGCCAGCAGTTACAGCAGGGCAAGCAATCAGCCCCAGCATTTT. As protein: CASSYSRASNQPQHF.

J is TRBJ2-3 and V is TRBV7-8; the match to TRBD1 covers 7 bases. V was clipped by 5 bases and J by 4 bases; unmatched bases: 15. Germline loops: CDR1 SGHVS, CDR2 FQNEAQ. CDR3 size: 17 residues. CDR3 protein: CASSGGVLDRAADTQYF. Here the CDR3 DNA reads TGTGCCAGCAGCGGTGGAGTCCTCGACAGGGCCGCAGATACGCAGTATTTT.

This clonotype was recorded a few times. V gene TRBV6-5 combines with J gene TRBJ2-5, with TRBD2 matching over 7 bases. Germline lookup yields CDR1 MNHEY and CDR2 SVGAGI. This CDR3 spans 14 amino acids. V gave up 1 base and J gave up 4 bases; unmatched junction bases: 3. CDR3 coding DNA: TGTGCCAGCAGTTACTGGGGGGGTACAGAGACCCAGTACTTC. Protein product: CASSYWGGTETQYF.

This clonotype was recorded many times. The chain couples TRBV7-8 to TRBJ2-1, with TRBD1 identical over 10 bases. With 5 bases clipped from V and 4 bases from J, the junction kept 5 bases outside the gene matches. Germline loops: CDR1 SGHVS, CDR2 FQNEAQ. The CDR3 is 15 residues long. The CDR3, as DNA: TGTGCCAGCAGCCCGGGGACAGGGGCTTACAATGAGCAGTTCTTC. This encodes CASSPGTGAYNEQFF.

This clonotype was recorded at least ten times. The CDR3 is CASSVAGGPRGEQFF. Written as DNA, the CDR3 is TGCGCCAGCAGCGTAGCGGGGGGGCCACGGGGTGAGCAGTTCTTC. V is TRBV5-1 and J is TRBJ2-1, with 11 nucleotides matching TRBD2. J gave up 9 bases and V 4 bases, and 9 bases lay outside the gene matches. The germline V gene has CDR1 SGHRS and CDR2 YFSETQ. This CDR3 has 15 amino acids.

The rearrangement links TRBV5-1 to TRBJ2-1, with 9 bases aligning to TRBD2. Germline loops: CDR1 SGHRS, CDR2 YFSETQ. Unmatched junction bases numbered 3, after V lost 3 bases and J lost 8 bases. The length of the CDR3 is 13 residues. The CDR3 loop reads CASSWAGGYEQFF. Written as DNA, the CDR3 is TGCGCCAGCAGCTGGGCGGGGGGGTATGAGCAGTTCTTC. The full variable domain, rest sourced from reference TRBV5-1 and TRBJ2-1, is KAGVTQTPRYLIKTRGQQVTLSCSPISGHRSVSWYQQTPGQGLQFLFEYFSETQRNKGNFPGRFSGRQFSNSRSEMNVSTLELGDSALYLCASSWAGGYEQFFGPGTRLTVL.

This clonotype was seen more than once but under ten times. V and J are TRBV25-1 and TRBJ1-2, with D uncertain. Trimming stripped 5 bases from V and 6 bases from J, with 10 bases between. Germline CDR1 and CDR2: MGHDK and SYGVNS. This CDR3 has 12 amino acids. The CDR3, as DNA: TGTGCCAGCAGTCAAGGGTTTCATGGCTACACCTTC. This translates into CASSQGFHGYTF.

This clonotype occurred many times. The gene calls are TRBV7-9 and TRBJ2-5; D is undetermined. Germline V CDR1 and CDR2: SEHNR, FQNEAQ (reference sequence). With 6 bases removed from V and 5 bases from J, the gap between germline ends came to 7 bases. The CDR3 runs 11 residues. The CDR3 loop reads CASSFDETQYF. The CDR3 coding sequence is TGTGCCAGCAGTTTTGACGAGACCCAGTACTTC. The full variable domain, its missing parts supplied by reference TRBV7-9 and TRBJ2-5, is DTGVSQNPRHKITKRGQNVTFRCDPISEHNRLYWYRQTLGQGPEFLTYFQNEAQLEKSRLLSDRFSAERPKGSFSTLEIQRTEQGDSAMYLCASSFDETQYFGPGTRLLVL.

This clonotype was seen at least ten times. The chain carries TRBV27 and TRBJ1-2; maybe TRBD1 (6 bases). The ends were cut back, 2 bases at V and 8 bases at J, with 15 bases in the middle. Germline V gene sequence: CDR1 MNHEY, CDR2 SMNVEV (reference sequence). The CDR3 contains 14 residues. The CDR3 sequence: CASSLSGGREGYTF. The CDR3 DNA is TGTGCCAGCAGTTTAAGCGGGGGCCGGGAAGGCTACACCTTC.

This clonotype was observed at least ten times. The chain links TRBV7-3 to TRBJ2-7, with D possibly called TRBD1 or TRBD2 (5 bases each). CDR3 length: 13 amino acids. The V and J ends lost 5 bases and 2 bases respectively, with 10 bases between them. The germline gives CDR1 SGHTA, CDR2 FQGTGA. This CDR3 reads CASSRDGPYEQYF. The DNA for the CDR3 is TGTGCCAGCAGCCGGGACGGACCCTACGAGCAGTACTTC.

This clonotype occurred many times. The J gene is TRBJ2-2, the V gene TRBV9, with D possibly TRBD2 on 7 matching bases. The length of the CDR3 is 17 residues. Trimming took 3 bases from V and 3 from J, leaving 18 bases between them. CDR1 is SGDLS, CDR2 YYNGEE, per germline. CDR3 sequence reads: CASSDERGARDTGELFF. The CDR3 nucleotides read TGTGCCAGCAGCGACGAACGGGGGGCGAGGGACACCGGGGAGCTGTTTTTT.

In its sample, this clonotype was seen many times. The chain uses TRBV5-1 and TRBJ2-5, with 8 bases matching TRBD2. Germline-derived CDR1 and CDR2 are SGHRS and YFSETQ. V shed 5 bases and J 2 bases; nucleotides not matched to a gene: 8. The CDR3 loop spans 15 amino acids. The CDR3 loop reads CASRSHSGDQETQYF. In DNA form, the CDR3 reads TGCGCCAGCAGGTCGCATAGCGGGGATCAAGAGACCCAGTACTTC. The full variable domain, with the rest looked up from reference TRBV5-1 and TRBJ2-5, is KAGVTQTPRYLIKTRGQQVTLSCSPISGHRSVSWYQQTPGQGLQFLFEYFSETQRNKGNFPGRFSGRQFSNSRSEMNVSTLELGDSALYLCASRSHSGDQETQYFGPGTRLLVL.

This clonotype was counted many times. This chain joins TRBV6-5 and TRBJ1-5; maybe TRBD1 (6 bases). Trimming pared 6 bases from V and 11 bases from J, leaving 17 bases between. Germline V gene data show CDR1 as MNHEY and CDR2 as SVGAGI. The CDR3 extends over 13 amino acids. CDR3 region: CASSPGGRGAQHF. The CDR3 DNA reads TGTGCCAGCAGCCCCGGGGGCCGGGGGGCCCAGCATTTT.

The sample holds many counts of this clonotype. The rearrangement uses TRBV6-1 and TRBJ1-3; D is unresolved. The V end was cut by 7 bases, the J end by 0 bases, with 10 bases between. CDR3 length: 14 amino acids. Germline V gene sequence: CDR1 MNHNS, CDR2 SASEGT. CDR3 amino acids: CASNLTPSGNTIYF. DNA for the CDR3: TGTGCCAGCAATCTGACGCCCTCTGGAAACACCATATATTTT.

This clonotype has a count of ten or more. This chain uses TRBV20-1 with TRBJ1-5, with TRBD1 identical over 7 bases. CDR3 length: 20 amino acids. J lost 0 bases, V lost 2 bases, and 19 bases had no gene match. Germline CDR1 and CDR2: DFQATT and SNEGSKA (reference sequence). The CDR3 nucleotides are TGCAGTGCTAGACGGAGCGAGGGCAGGGGGGTCGGTTATAGCAATCAGCCCCAGCATTTT. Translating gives CSARRSEGRGVGYSNQPQHF.

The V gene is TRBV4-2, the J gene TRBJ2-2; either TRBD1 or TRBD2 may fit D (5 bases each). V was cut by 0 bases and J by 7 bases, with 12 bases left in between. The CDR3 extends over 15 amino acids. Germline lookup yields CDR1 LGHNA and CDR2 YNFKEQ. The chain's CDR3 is CASSQDPGLVGELFF. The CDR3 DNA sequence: TGTGCCAGCAGCCAAGATCCGGGGCTGGTCGGGGAGCTGTTTTTT.

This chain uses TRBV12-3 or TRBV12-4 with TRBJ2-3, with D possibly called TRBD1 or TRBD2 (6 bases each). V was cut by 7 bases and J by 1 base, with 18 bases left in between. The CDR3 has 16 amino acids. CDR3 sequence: CASTPRRGAGTDTQYF. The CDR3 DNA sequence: TGTGCCAGCACCCCCCGGAGGGGGGCGGGCACAGATACGCAGTATTTT.

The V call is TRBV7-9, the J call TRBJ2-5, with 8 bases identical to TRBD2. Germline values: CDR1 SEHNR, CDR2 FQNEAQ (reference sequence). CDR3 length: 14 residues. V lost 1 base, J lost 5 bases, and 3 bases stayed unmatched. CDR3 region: CASSLVGGGETQYF. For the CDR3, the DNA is TGTGCCAGCAGCTTAGTCGGCGGGGGGGAGACCCAGTACTTC.

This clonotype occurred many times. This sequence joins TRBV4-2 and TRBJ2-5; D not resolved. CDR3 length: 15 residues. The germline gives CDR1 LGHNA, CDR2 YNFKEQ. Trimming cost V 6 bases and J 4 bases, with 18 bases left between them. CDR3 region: CASSLTRSAPETQYF. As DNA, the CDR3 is TGTGCCAGCAGTTTAACTCGCTCAGCTCCAGAGACCCAGTACTTC.

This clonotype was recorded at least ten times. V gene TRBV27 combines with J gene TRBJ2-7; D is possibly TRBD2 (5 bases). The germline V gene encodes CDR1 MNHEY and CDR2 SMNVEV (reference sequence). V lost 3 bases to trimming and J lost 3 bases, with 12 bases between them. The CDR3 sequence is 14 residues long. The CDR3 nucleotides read TGTGCCAGCAGTTTTATCGGGATTAACTACGAGCAGTACTTC. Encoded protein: CASSFIGINYEQYF.

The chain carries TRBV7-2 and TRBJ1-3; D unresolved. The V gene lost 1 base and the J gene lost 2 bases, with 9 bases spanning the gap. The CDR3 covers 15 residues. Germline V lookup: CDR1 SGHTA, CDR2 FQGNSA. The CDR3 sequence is CASSLDFGAGNTIYF. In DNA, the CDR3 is TGTGCCAGCAGCTTAGATTTCGGGGCTGGAAACACCATATATTTT.

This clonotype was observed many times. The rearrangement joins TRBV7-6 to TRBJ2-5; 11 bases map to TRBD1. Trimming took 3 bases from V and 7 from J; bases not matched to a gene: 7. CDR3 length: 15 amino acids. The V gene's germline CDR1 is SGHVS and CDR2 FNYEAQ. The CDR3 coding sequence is TGTGCCAGCAGCTTGGGACAGGGGGAATTGGGGACCCAGTACTTC. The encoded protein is CASSLGQGELGTQYF.

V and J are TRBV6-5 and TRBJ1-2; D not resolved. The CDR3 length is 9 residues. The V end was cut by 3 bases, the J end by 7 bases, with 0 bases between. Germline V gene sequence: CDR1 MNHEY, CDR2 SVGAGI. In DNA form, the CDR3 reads TGTGCCAGCAGTTATGGCTACACCTTC. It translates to CASSYGYTF.

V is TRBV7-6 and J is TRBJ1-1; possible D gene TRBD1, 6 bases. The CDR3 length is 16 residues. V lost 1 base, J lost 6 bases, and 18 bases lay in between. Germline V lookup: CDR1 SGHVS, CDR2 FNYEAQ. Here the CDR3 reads CASSLGGGLVISEAFF. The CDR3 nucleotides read TGTGCCAGCAGCTTAGGGGGGGGGCTTGTAATTTCTGAAGCTTTCTTT. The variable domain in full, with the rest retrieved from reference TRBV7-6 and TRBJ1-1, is GAGVSQSPRYKVTKRGQDVALRCDPISGHVSLYWYRQALGQGPEFLTYFNYEAQQDKSGLPNDRFSAERPEGSISTLTIQRTEQRDSAMYRCASSLGGGLVISEAFFGQGTRLTVV.

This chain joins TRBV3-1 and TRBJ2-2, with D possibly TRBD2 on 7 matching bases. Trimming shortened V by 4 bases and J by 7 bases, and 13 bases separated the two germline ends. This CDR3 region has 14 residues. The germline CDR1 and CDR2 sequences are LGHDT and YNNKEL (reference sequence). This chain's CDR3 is CASSRGGRSGELFF. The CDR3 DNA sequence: TGTGCCAGCAGCCGCGGGGGCCGGAGCGGGGAGCTGTTTTTT.